The sequence of this T cell receptor (beta chain) was determined in a study of T cell responses to AZD1222 COVID-19 vaccine. Whole-study results and caveats: Increased Spike-specific TCR breadth and depth were observed after two AZD1222 doses.

Clones were read by immunoSEQ multiplex PCR, and TCRdb kept only the in-frame ones, dropping some. The table has more than 60,000 clones, 75% to 85% seen once. CDR1 and CDR2 from the germline V gene are ENHRY and SYGVKD. V was cut by 9 bases and J by 4 bases, with 15 bases left in between. The CDR3 is 13 amino acids. Worth noting for this clone: Antigen unknown.

The chain carries TRBV10-3 and TRBJ1-2; D not certain. The TCR was taken from an adult in good health. This sample comprised peripheral blood, obtained on day 0 of AZD1222 vaccination. The CDR3 reads CAIRREVSYGYTF. DNA for the CDR3: TGTGCCATTAGACGAGAAGTATCCTATGGCTACACCTTC.